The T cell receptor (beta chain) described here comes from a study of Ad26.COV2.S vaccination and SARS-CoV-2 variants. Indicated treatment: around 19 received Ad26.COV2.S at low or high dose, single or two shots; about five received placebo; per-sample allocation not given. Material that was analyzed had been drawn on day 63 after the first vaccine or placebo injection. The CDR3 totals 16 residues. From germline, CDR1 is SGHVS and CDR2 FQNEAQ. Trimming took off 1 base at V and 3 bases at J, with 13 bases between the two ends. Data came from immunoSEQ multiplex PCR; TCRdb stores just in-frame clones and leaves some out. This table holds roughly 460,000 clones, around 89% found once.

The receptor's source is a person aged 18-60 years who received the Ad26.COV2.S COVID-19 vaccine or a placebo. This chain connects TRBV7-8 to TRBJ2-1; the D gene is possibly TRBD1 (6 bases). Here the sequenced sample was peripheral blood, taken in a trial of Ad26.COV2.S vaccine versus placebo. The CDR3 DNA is TGTGCCAGCAGCTTAGAGGCCAGGGGCTACTACAATGAGCAGTTCTTC. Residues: CASSLEARGYYNEQFF. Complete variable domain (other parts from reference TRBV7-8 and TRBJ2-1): GAGVSQSPRYKVAKRGQDVALRCDPISGHVSLFWYQQALGQGPEFLTYFQNEAQLDKSGLPSDRFFAERPEGSVSTLKIQRTQQEDSAVYLCASSLEARGYYNEQFFGPGTRLTVL.